The 13 T cell receptor beta chains below all came from one sample that was sequenced in a study of cytomegalovirus exposure and HLA in healthy donors. 13 Jbeta primers and 60 Vbeta primers were used for the PCR. The method was immunoSEQ multiplex PCR; TCRdb's version includes in-frame clones alone and lacks a portion of them. The sample has tens of thousands of clones; over 50% are singletons. Sequenced: PBMCs. The source is a man in his forties in good health and CMV-seropositive.

The J gene is TRBJ1-2, the V gene TRBV4-2, with TRBD1 as a possible D gene (5 bases). The CDR3 extends over 15 amino acids. The germline V and J ends were trimmed by 1 base and 7 bases, with 16 bases remaining between them. The germline V gene encodes CDR1 LGHNA and CDR2 YNFKEQ. The CDR3 bases are TGTGCCAGCAGCCAAGGGCCAGGGCATACGGGTGGCTACACCTTC. Its translation: CASSQGPGHTGGYTF.

J is TRBJ1-1 and V is TRBV5-1, with unresolved D. V was trimmed by 2 bases and J by 3 bases, leaving 14 bases between them. This CDR3 is built from 15 residues. From germline, CDR1 is SGHRS and CDR2 YFSETQ. In nucleotides, the CDR3 is TGCGCCAGCAGCTTCTCCGCAGGCTCGGACACTGAAGCTTTCTTT. This codes for CASSFSAGSDTEAFF.

This clone has a single count. The chain has TRBV7-8 and TRBJ2-7, with 7 bases lining up with TRBD1. Per the germline V gene, CDR1 is SGHVS and CDR2 is FQNEAQ. There are 18 residues in the CDR3. V gave up 3 bases and J gave up 2 bases; unmatched junction bases: 16. The DNA of the CDR3 is TGTGCCAGCAGCTTCAGGCCCACCACCCGGGACAGCCCCTACGAGCAGTACTTC. Protein sequence: CASSFRPTTRDSPYEQYF. Complete variable domain (other parts from reference TRBV7-8 and TRBJ2-7): GAGVSQSPRYKVAKRGQDVALRCDPISGHVSLFWYQQALGQGPEFLTYFQNEAQLDKSGLPSDRFFAERPEGSVSTLKIQRTQQEDSAVYLCASSFRPTTRDSPYEQYFGPGTRLTVT.

This clone was observed once. At the DNA level, this CDR3 is encoded by other sequences in the same sample as well. V usage is TRBV6-5 and J usage is TRBJ2-1; 7 nucleotides line up with TRBD1. CDR3 length: 15 residues. The V segment lost 5 bases and the J segment 0 bases; nucleotides outside the gene matches: 4. Germline V gene data show CDR1 as MNHEY and CDR2 as SVGAGI. CDR3 coding DNA: TGTGCCAGCAGTCCAGGGGGAAGCTCCTACAATGAGCAGTTCTTC. It is translated as CASSPGGSSYNEQFF.

This clone appeared a few times. The gene calls are TRBV5-6 and TRBJ2-7; TRBD2 matches 8 bases. The V and J ends lost 7 bases and 4 bases, in that order; junction bases with no gene match: 7. This CDR3 is built from 13 residues. Germline V gene lookup returns CDR1 SGHDT and CDR2 YYEEEE. The CDR3 here is CASVTGGGYEQYF. CDR3 in DNA: TGTGCCAGCGTCACGGGAGGGGGTTACGAGCAGTACTTC.

The chain uses TRBV19 and TRBJ1-1; the match to TRBD1 covers 8 bases. The CDR3 runs to 15 residues. The germline V gene has CDR1 LNHDA and CDR2 SQIVND (reference sequence). Unmatched junction bases numbered 9, after V lost 5 bases and J lost 4 bases. Here the CDR3 DNA reads TGTGCCAGTAGTTTCGGACAGGGTGAACTCACTGAAGCTTTCTTT. Protein product: CASSFGQGELTEAFF.

This clone was picked up one time. This rearrangement joins TRBV6-1 to TRBJ1-2; D is uncertain. With 4 bases removed from V and 2 bases from J, the gap between germline ends came to 17 bases. The germline V gene encodes CDR1 MNHNS and CDR2 SASEGT. The CDR3 runs to 16 residues. The CDR3 DNA sequence: TGTGCCAGCAGTGGCTCCTTGAGGGAGGGCAACTATGGCTACACCTTC. It is translated as CASSGSLREGNYGYTF.

The V and J genes are TRBV7-2 and TRBJ1-2; D perhaps matches TRBD1 (6 bases). V lost 5 bases to trimming and J lost 8 bases, with 27 bases between them. Germline lookup yields CDR1 SGHTA and CDR2 FQGNSA. The CDR3 contains 17 residues. The CDR3 here is CASSHNANRVGVGGYTF. The CDR3 DNA is TGTGCCAGCAGCCACAATGCAAACAGGGTGGGGGTGGGAGGCTACACCTTC.

The chain has TRBV6-5 and TRBJ1-5; 7 nucleotides align to TRBD1. This CDR3 is built from 13 residues. After removal of 6 bases from V and 4 bases from J, the junction contained 3 bases not matched to a gene. Germline CDR1 MNHEY, CDR2 SVGAGI. CDR3 bases: TGTGCCAGCAGCCGGGGACAGAATCAGCCCCAGCATTTT. Protein: CASSRGQNQPQHF.

The chain links TRBV10-3 to TRBJ2-3, with 13 bases identical to TRBD2. Germline assignment: CDR1 ENHRY and CDR2 SYGVKD. This CDR3 has 19 residues. Trimming cost V 2 bases and J 4 bases; bases outside gene matches: 12. The CDR3 region has the DNA TGTGCCATCAGTGAGCCCAGACTAGCGGGGGGCCATCAGGCAGATACGCAGTATTTT. Protein sequence: CAISEPRLAGGHQADTQYF.

The rearrangement links TRBV4-1 to TRBJ1-1; tentative D call: TRBD1 (6 bases). This CDR3 has 14 residues. Per the germline V gene, CDR1 is MGHRA and CDR2 is YSYEKL. Trimming stripped 0 bases from V and 11 bases from J, with 16 bases between. CDR3: CASSQEGAGGMAFF. DNA of the CDR3: TGCGCCAGCAGCCAAGAGGGGGCTGGTGGGATGGCTTTCTTT.

The V gene is TRBV28, the J gene TRBJ1-2; the D is unclear. The germline V and J ends were trimmed by 8 bases and 4 bases, with 8 bases remaining between them. This CDR3 is 11 amino acids long. The germline gives CDR1 MDHEN, CDR2 SYDVKM. The CDR3 nucleotides read TGTGCCAGCGGACTGATCTATGGCTACACCTTC. Its protein is CASGLIYGYTF.

The V and J genes are TRBV10-2 and TRBJ1-1, with TRBD1 matching over 11 bases. Unmatched junction bases numbered 7, after V lost 3 bases and J lost 4 bases. The CDR3 covers 16 residues. Per germline, CDR1 WSHSY and CDR2 SAAADI. CDR3 sequence reads: CASSERTGGLATEAFF. CDR3 DNA sequence: TGCGCCAGCAGTGAACGGACAGGGGGCTTGGCCACTGAAGCTTTCTTT.